A selection of T cell receptor beta chains follows, all from one sample in a study of blood T cell repertoires in COVID-19. The data were produced by immunoSEQ multiplex PCR, yet TCRdb's version contains in-frame clones alone and is incomplete. The sample yields 250,000 to 350,000 clones, over 75% seen once. The sequenced sample consisted of peripheral blood. The receptors originated from an older woman with acute or convalescent COVID-19. Each CDR3 is given with its conserved first and last residue. The D gene is left open where the match is weak. Expanded clones get a size class; other rows say once, few or many, or leave the size out.

>TRBJ2-3|-|-|TRBV7-3
TGTGCCAGCAGCTTAACTCAATTAGATACGCAGTATTTT
CASSLTQLDTQYF
>TRBJ2-2|-|TRBD2|TRBV6-2/TRBV6-3
TGTGCCAGCAGCTTAGCGGGGTTCGCGAACACCGGGGAGCTGTTTTTT
CASSLAGFANTGELFF
>TRBJ1-6|-|TRBD1|TRBV5-1
TGCGCCAGCAGCTTGGGACAGGGCGGCTCACCCCTCCACTTT
CASSLGQGGSPLHF
>TRBJ2-6|-|-|TRBV3-1/TRBV3-2
TGTGCCAGCAGCCAAGGTCGGGGACTCTCTGGGGCCAACGTCCTGACTTTC
CASSQGRGLSGANVLTF
>TRBJ2-1|-|TRBD2|TRBV4-3
TGCGCCAGCAGCCAACTAGCGGGGGAGCGAAGTGAGCAGTTCTTC
CASSQLAGERSEQFF
>TRBJ1-2|-|-|TRBV28
TGTGCCAGCAGTTTCGGTCTTGGCTACACCTTC
CASSFGLGYTF
>TRBJ2-1|once|TRBD2|TRBV2
TGTGCCAGCAGTGAAGTTGCGTTTGGGACTAGCGCCCGGTTACGCTACAATGAGCAGTTCTTC
CASSEVAFGTSARLRYNEQFF
>TRBJ1-4|-|-|TRBV28
-
CASSTSDREGEKLFF
>TRBJ1-5|-|-|TRBV27
TGTGCCAGCTCGGTGGGGACACCAGCGGCCAATCGACCCCAGCATTTT
CASSVGTPAANRPQHF
>TRBJ1-4|-|TRBD1|TRBV25-1
TGTGCCAGCAGTGGACAGGGGGCGGAAAAACTGTTTTTT
CASSGQGAEKLFF
>TRBJ1-1|once|-|TRBV4-3
TGCGCCAGCAGCCAAGGGGTAGAGGTCTCAGAAGCTTTCTTT
CASSQGVEVSEAFF
>TRBJ2-7|once|-|TRBV12-3/TRBV12-4
TGTGCCAGCAGACTGCAGGGCAAGCAGTACTTC
CASRLQGKQYF
>TRBJ2-5|-|-|TRBV14
TGTGCCAGCAGCCTTAGGACTGGTCAAGAGACCCAGTACTTC
CASSLRTGQETQYF
>TRBJ2-3|-|TRBD2|TRBV19
TGTGCCAGTAGTATCCTCGCGGGAGGGTTGACAGATACGCAGTATTTT
CASSILAGGLTDTQYF
>TRBJ1-4|-|-|TRBV29-1
TGCAGCGTTGAACTGGGGCCTAATGAAAAACTGTTTTTT
CSVELGPNEKLFF
>TRBJ1-2|-|-|TRBV6-1
TGTGCCAGCAGTGACAGGGGTTTTGGCTACACCTTC
CASSDRGFGYTF
>TRBJ1-1|-|-|TRBV15
TGTGCCACCAGCAGGGAAAATTTAGGACAGACCGAAGCTTTCTTT
CATSRENLGQTEAFF
>TRBJ1-1|-|TRBD1|TRBV5-1
TGCGCCAGCAGCTACGGGACAGGGGGCGCCGCCACTGAAGCTTTCTTT
CASSYGTGGAATEAFF
>TRBJ2-7|-|-|TRBV11-3
TGTGCCAGCAGCTCCCACGGGGGGCAGTACTTC
CASSSHGGQYF
>TRBJ2-1|-|-|TRBV27
TGTGCCAGCAGTCCCCGTGGTCTAGCAGGAGGACCTAACCGCTACAATGAGCAGTTCTTC
CASSPRGLAGGPNRYNEQFF
>TRBJ2-7|-|TRBD1|TRBV6-5
TGTGCCAGCAGAAAAGGACAGGGGGGCGACGAGCAGTACTTC
CASRKGQGGDEQYF
>TRBJ2-7|-|TRBD2|TRBV3-1/TRBV3-2
TGTGCCAGCAGCCCGAATCGGGACTACTACGAGCAGTACTTC
CASSPNRDYYEQYF
>TRBJ2-6|-|-|TRBV7-3
TGTGCCAGCAGTGGGACTGACCTAAGTTCTGGGGCCAACGTCCTGACTTTC
CASSGTDLSSGANVLTF
>TRBJ1-1|-|-|TRBV3-1/TRBV3-2
TGTGCCAGCGCATCCACAGGGAACACTGAAGCTTTCTTT
CASASTGNTEAFF
>TRBJ2-7|-|TRBD2|TRBV19
TGTGCCAGTAGTACTAGCGGGGGGTACGAGCAGTACTTC
CASSTSGGYEQYF
>TRBJ2-5|-|TRBD2|TRBV10-1
TGCGCCAGCAGTGAGCCGCCTCGGGGGGTCCTCCAAGAGACCCAGTACTTC
CASSEPPRGVLQETQYF
>TRBJ1-2|-|-|TRBV5-4
TGTGCCAGCAGCGGCTGGGCCCAGGGTCTTTCTCCTAACTATGGCTACACCTTC
CASSGWAQGLSPNYGYTF
>TRBJ1-5|-|TRBD1|TRBV4-1
TGCGCCAGCAGCTTTCGACAGGGAAATCAGCCCCAGCATTTT
CASSFRQGNQPQHF
>TRBJ1-1|few|-|TRBV30
TGTGCCTGGAGTGATAGTTTAAGATTTTCGAACACTGAAGCTTTCTTT
CAWSDSLRFSNTEAFF
>TRBJ2-3|-|-|TRBV9
TGTGCCAGCAGCGGTCCCCCGGGGGGCACAGATACGCAGTATTTT
CASSGPPGGTDTQYF
>TRBJ2-6|-|-|TRBV5-4
TGTGCCAGCAGCTCTCCGGCCACGAGCGCGGCCAACGTCCTGACTTTC
CASSSPATSAANVLTF
>TRBJ1-1|few|-|TRBV12-3/TRBV12-4
TGTGCCAGCAGTCCCGGAGCTACTGAAGCTTTCTTT
CASSPGATEAFF
>TRBJ1-5|-|-|TRBV30
TGTGCCTGGGGAGGGGAGGTGAATCAGCCCCAGCATTTT
CAWGGEVNQPQHF
>TRBJ2-4|-|-|TRBV3-1/TRBV3-2
TGTGCCAGCAGCCTTGGGGGGTCGACAGACATTCAGTACTTC
CASSLGGSTDIQYF
>TRBJ1-2|-|TRBD1|TRBV27
TGTGCCAGCGGACAGGGAAGGGCCTATGGCTACACCTTC
CASGQGRAYGYTF
>TRBJ2-2|once|TRBD1|TRBV30
TGTGCCTGGAGAGGACAGGGAGTTGGCACCGGGGAGCTGTTTTTT
CAWRGQGVGTGELFF
>TRBJ1-2|once|TRBD1|TRBV28
TGTGCCAGCAGTTTAGAGGGACAGGTTTCTGGCTACACCTTC
CASSLEGQVSGYTF
>TRBJ2-2|-|TRBD2|TRBV15
TGTGCCACCAGCAGAGATCCGGTGACTAGCGGTGGCGGGGAGCTGTTTTTT
CATSRDPVTSGGGELFF
>TRBJ1-5|-|-|TRBV28
TGTGCCAGCAGACGGGGGGAACCTAGCAATCAGCCCCAGCATTTT
CASRRGEPSNQPQHF
>TRBJ2-3|-|-|TRBV28
TGTGCCAGCAGTGTACTACAGGGATCTGTTGCGCAGTATTTT
CASSVLQGSVAQYF
>TRBJ1-4|-|TRBD1|TRBV5-1
TGCGCCAGCAGCCCGGGACAGGGTAATGAAAAACTGTTTTTT
CASSPGQGNEKLFF
>TRBJ2-7|-|-|TRBV18
TGTGCCAGCTCACCGGCCGGGATTGGATCCTACGAGCAGTACTTC
CASSPAGIGSYEQYF
>TRBJ1-4|-|-|TRBV28
TGTGCCAGCTGGAGTGGAAAACTGTTTTTT
CASWSGKLFF